This T cell receptor beta chain emerged from a study of shared clonotypes between healthy human individuals. Study results and limitations: Around 5% was the fraction of naive CD4 clonotypes found shared across four donors.

The CDR3 loop spans 14 amino acids. V was shortened by 3 bases and J by 7 bases, with 13 bases between the two germline ends. Per the germline V gene, CDR1 is LNHDA and CDR2 is SQIVND (reference sequence). Data came from immunoSEQ multiplex PCR; TCRdb stores just in-frame clones and leaves some out. Of more than 2 million clones in the sample, 90% to 96% were seen once. As to this clone: Its target is unknown.

This rearrangement joins TRBV19 to TRBJ1-5; no reliable D call. The specimen sequenced was naive CD4+ T cells sorted from blood. Subset defined: CD45RA+ positively selected. The source is a man aged 18-30 years in good health. In nucleotides, the CDR3 is TGTGCCAGTAGTATCCCCGGTTTCAGGCAGCCCCAGCATTTT. It yields the protein CASSIPGFRQPQHF.